This T cell receptor beta chain was identified during a study of blood T cell repertoires in COVID-19. Study in general: Acute-phase and convalescent COVID-19 samples originated in the United States, Italy and Spain.

The CDR3 totals 13 residues. Germline CDR1 is SGHTA and CDR2 is FQGNSA. V lost 4 bases, J lost 1 base, and 7 bases lay in between. To note about this clone: This sample also contains other DNA sequences that code for the same CDR3.

Method: immunoSEQ multiplex PCR; TCRdb's copy keeps in-frame clones and lacks some. The data show more than 200,000 clones, with more than 75% seen just once and over 5% held by the top ten. This TCR came from a woman aged 55-70 years with COVID-19, enrolled during active disease. V usage is TRBV7-2 and J usage is TRBJ1-1; D may be TRBD1 (5 bases). The source material was peripheral blood. CDR3 loop: CASSSGQNTEAFF. CDR3 nucleotides: TGTGCCAGCAGCTCCGGACAGAACACTGAAGCTTTCTTT.